The 20 T cell receptor beta chains below all came from one sample that was sequenced in a study of neurological immune-mediated disorders. Using its own MiXCR run on the 5' RACE reads, TCRdb lists one record per CDR3 protein. Of 45,000 to 65,000 distinct CDR3 sequences in the sample, roughly 7.7% were seen once. Time point given: longitudinal time-point 3. The sample taken for sequencing was PBMCs. All receptors come from a woman aged 40-49 years in good health.

The sample holds many counts of this clonotype. This CDR3 reads CASSPSGNRYEQYF. The CDR3 nucleotides read TGTGCCAGCAGCCCATCGGGAAACCGCTACGAGCAGTACTTC. The chain has TRBV5-6 and TRBJ2-7, with D maybe TRBD2 (5 bases). Germline V lookup: CDR1 SGHDT, CDR2 YYEEEE. Trimming shortened V by 4 bases and J by 3 bases, and 14 bases separated the two germline ends. The CDR3 covers 14 residues.

This clonotype has just a few counts. The rearrangement uses TRBV6-2 or TRBV6-3 and TRBJ1-1; D is possibly TRBD1 (5 bases). The CDR3 has 15 residues. The germline CDR1 and CDR2 sequences are MNHEY and SVGEGT. V shed 4 bases and J shed 1 base, with 13 bases lying between them. The CDR3 DNA follows: TGTGCCAGCAGTTTATTTGGGGGGGGGAACACTGAAGCTTTCTTT. This codes for CASSLFGGGNTEAFF.

This clonotype was counted ten times or more. The chain links TRBV7-2 to TRBJ2-7, with D unresolved. The germline gives CDR1 SGHTA, CDR2 FQGNSA. V lost 7 bases and J 6 bases, leaving 13 bases between the germline ends. There are 12 residues in the CDR3. Here the CDR3 DNA reads TGTGCCAGCACCCCTCGGAAGGGCGAGCAGTACTTC. Translating it yields CASTPRKGEQYF.

This clonotype was counted ten times or more. This sequence joins TRBV20-1 and TRBJ2-1; 10 bases match TRBD2. The junction had 4 bases not matched to a gene; V was cut back by 1 base and J by 4 bases. The CDR3 is 15 amino acids. Germline CDR1 and CDR2: DFQATT and SNEGSKA (reference sequence). CDR3 sequence (DNA): TGCAGTGCTAGAGCGGGACTAGCGTCTTACAATGAGCAGTTCTTC. Amino acid sequence: CSARAGLASYNEQFF.

Many counts were recorded for this clonotype. J is TRBJ1-1 and V is TRBV5-1; no clear D. CDR1 and CDR2 from the germline V gene are SGHRS and YFSETQ. The CDR3 consists of 15 residues. V was cut by 4 bases and J by 1 base, with 14 bases left in between. As DNA, the CDR3 is TGCGCCAGCAGCCCTAAGCTCGCGGGGAACACTGAAGCTTTCTTT. It specifies CASSPKLAGNTEAFF.

On this clonotype itself: One junction end does not reproduce the germline sequence, and a read error may be involved. The V and J genes are TRBV5-1 and TRBJ2-7, with unresolved D. The CDR3 extends over 14 amino acids. The germline V gene encodes CDR1 SGHRS and CDR2 YFSETQ. CDR3 nucleotides: TGCGCCAGTAGCTTAGGCACCGACTCCTACGAGAAGTACTTC. It yields the protein CASSLGTDSYEKYF.

In this sample, this clonotype turned up many times. V and J are TRBV7-2 and TRBJ1-3; 7 bases line up with TRBD1. V trimming: 3 bases; J trimming: 0 bases; junction bases outside the gene matches: 2. Germline assignment: CDR1 SGHTA and CDR2 FQGNSA. The CDR3 loop spans 15 amino acids. In DNA form, the CDR3 reads TGTGCCAGCAGCTTTGACAGGGCCTCTGGAAACACCATATATTTT. As protein: CASSFDRASGNTIYF.

In its sample, this clonotype was seen many times. The V and J genes are TRBV4-3 and TRBJ1-5; perhaps TRBD1 as D (5 bases). The length of the CDR3 is 13 residues. Germline V gives CDR1 LGHNA, CDR2 YSLEER. V was clipped by 0 bases and J by 5 bases, with 5 bases between them. CDR3 sequence reads: CASSQDRDQPQHF. The CDR3 bases are TGCGCCAGCAGCCAAGACAGGGATCAGCCCCAGCATTTT.

This clonotype was seen many times. This rearrangement joins TRBV5-1 to TRBJ2-5; D may match TRBD1 or TRBD2 (5 bases each). The germline gives CDR1 SGHRS, CDR2 YFSETQ. CDR3 length equals 14 residues. Trimming removed 2 bases at V and 5 bases at J, with 13 bases between. DNA of the CDR3: TGCGCCAGCAGCTTCCAATCCAGGGAGGAGACCCAGTACTTC. It translates to CASSFQSREETQYF.

In its sample, this clonotype was seen many times. The rearrangement joins TRBV5-1 to TRBJ1-2; no clear D gene. Germline values: CDR1 SGHRS, CDR2 YFSETQ. The CDR3 spans 13 residues. The ends were cut back, 2 bases at V and 1 base at J, with 6 bases in the middle. CDR3 residues: CASSLGLNYGYTF. DNA for the CDR3: TGCGCCAGCAGCTTAGGGCTTAACTATGGCTACACCTTC.

This clonotype appeared many times. The chain is built from TRBV5-1 and TRBJ1-1, with TRBD1 as a possible D gene (6 bases). The germline CDR1 and CDR2 sequences are SGHRS and YFSETQ. V was clipped by 3 bases and J by 4 bases, with 13 bases between them. This CDR3 has 14 residues. The chain's CDR3 is CASSSNTGFTEAFF. As DNA, the CDR3 is TGCGCCAGCAGCTCCAACACAGGGTTCACTGAAGCTTTCTTT.

On this clonotype: The conserved final phenylalanine or tryptophan is absent from the CDR3, which likely points to a read error. The J gene is TRBJ1-3, the V gene TRBV20-1; D is ambiguous. Germline assignment: CDR1 DFQATT and CDR2 SNEGSKA (reference sequence). V lost 5 bases, J lost 3 bases, and 11 bases lay in between. This CDR3 spans 13 amino acids. The CDR3 DNA reads as TGCAGTGCTCGCCTAGACTATGGAAACACCATATATTAT. This encodes CSARLDYGNTIYY.

This clonotype was counted at least ten times. The V and J genes are TRBV14 and TRBJ2-7; D might be TRBD1 (6 bases). This CDR3 comprises 12 residues. Germline CDR1 reads SGHDN; CDR2 reads FVKESK. V dropped 4 bases and J dropped 9 bases, with 13 bases sitting between them. As DNA, the CDR3 is TGTGCCAGCAGCCGGGACAATGTGGTGCAGTACTTC. Encoded protein: CASSRDNVVQYF. The full variable domain, rest sourced from reference TRBV14 and TRBJ2-7, is EAGVTQFPSHSVIEKGQTVTLRCDPISGHDNLYWYRRVMGKEIKFLLHFVKESKQDESGMPNNRFLAERTGGTYSTLKVQPAELEDSGVYFCASSRDNVVQYFGPGTRLTVT.

This clonotype was recorded many times. The rearrangement joins TRBV7-2 to TRBJ2-3, with 8 positions matching TRBD2. V lost 9 bases to trimming and J lost 2 bases; unmatched junction nucleotides: 10. The CDR3 totals 15 residues. CDR1 and CDR2 from the germline V gene are SGHTA and FQGNSA. The DNA of the CDR3 is TGTGCCAGTACACTCGCGGGGGGATCCACAGATACGCAGTATTTT. It is translated as CASTLAGGSTDTQYF. The variable domain in full, with the rest retrieved from reference TRBV7-2 and TRBJ2-3, is GAGVSQSPSNKVTEKGKDVELRCDPISGHTALYWYRQSLGQGLEFLIYFQGNSAPDKSGLPSDRFSAERTGGSVSTLTIQRTQQEDSAVYLCASTLAGGSTDTQYFGPGTRLTVL.

This clonotype has at least ten counts. This chain uses TRBV14 with TRBJ1-1; no clear D. Germline assignment: CDR1 SGHDN and CDR2 FVKESK. Trimming removed 0 bases at V and 3 bases at J, with 20 bases between. The CDR3 has 18 amino acids. For the CDR3, the DNA is TGTGCCAGCAGCCAAGATAAGCCTTCGTTCGGGAAGGACACTGAAGCTTTCTTT. Translation gives CASSQDKPSFGKDTEAFF.

This clonotype was detected many times. The genes are TRBV20-1 and TRBJ2-1; possible D gene TRBD1, 6 bases. The CDR3 extends over 16 amino acids. Trimming pared 1 base from V and 6 bases from J, leaving 19 bases between. Per the germline V gene, CDR1 is DFQATT and CDR2 is SNEGSKA (reference sequence). CDR3 residues: CSARVPRGLDFNEQFF. The DNA of the CDR3 is TGCAGTGCTAGAGTTCCCAGGGGATTAGATTTCAATGAGCAGTTCTTC.

The sample holds many counts of this clonotype. This sequence joins TRBV14 and TRBJ1-6, with D possibly TRBD1 on 6 matching bases. The CDR3 length is 14 residues. Trimming took 1 base from V and 6 from J, leaving 7 bases between them. The germline V gene encodes CDR1 SGHDN and CDR2 FVKESK. For the CDR3, the DNA is TGTGCCAGCAGCCAAGTGGACAGTAATTCACCCCTCCACTTT. The encoded protein is CASSQVDSNSPLHF.

Ten or more counts support this clonotype. J is TRBJ1-2 and V is TRBV3-1; no clear D. This CDR3 has 15 residues. Trimming took 4 bases from V and 3 from J, leaving 15 bases between them. CDR1 LGHDT and CDR2 YNNKEL come from the germline V gene (reference sequence). The DNA for the CDR3 is TGTGCCAGCAGCCCCGTGCGGCGCCTGGACTATGGCTACACCTTC. Translating gives CASSPVRRLDYGYTF.

This clonotype was seen at least ten times. The chain links TRBV18 to TRBJ2-7; TRBD1 aligns across 9 bases. This CDR3 has 13 amino acids. CDR1 and CDR2 (germline): KGHSH, LQKENI. V was clipped by 5 bases and J by 6 bases; unmatched bases: 5. CDR3: CASSAGTGTEQYF. CDR3 bases: TGTGCCAGCTCAGCCGGGACAGGGACCGAGCAGTACTTC.

This clonotype was counted at least ten times. The CDR3 sequence: CSVEDQGSSYNEQFF. Written as DNA, the CDR3 is TGCAGCGTTGAAGACCAGGGGAGCTCCTACAATGAGCAGTTCTTC. The chain combines TRBV29-1 with TRBJ2-1; perhaps TRBD1 as D (6 bases). V shed 0 bases and J shed 0 bases, with 9 bases lying between them. Per germline, CDR1 SQVTM and CDR2 ANQGSEA. This CDR3 contains 15 residues.